The sequence of this T cell receptor (beta chain) was determined in a study of CD8+ T cells in alopecia areata. Findings and limits, study-wide: Both scalp clonality and the expanded CD8+ clones among the top 100 showed a significant decrease with tofacitinib. Sequence data from scalp samples additionally include resident alphabeta T cells of normal skin.

To note about this clone: What it recognizes is unknown.

The sequencing template was cDNA reverse transcribed from extracted RNA. Assay: immunoSEQ multiplex PCR; the TCRdb copy retains only in-frame clones and omits some. This sample carries fewer than 100,000 clones, 70% to 85% of them seen once, and the ten largest clones take around a sixth. Treatment given: oral pan-JAK inhibitor, 5-10 mg twice daily. Germline CDR1 is SGHVS and CDR2 is FNYEAQ. The CDR3 consists of 15 residues. The V and J ends lost 5 bases and 7 bases, in that order; junction bases with no gene match: 9. This sample comprised CD8+ T cells sorted from blood, obtained at approximately week 44, from a patient treated with tofacitinib. The chain combines TRBV7-6 with TRBJ1-2; TRBD1 matches at 11 bases. The receptor's source is a human donor with alopecia areata. Here the CDR3 reads CASSPRDRGVSGYTF. The DNA of the CDR3 is TGTGCCAGCAGCCCCAGGGACAGGGGGGTCTCTGGCTACACCTTC.